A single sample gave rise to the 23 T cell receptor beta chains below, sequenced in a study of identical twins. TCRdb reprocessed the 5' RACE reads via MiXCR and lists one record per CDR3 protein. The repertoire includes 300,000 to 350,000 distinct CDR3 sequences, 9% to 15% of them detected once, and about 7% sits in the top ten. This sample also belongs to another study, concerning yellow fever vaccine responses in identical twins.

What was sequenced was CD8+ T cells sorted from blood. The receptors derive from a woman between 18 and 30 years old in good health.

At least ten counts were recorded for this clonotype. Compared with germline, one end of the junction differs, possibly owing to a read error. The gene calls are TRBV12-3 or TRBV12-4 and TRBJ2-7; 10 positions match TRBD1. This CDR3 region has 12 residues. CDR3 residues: CASSLGRDRGFF. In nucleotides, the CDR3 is TGTGCCAGCAGTTTGGGTCGGGACAGGGGTTTTTTC.

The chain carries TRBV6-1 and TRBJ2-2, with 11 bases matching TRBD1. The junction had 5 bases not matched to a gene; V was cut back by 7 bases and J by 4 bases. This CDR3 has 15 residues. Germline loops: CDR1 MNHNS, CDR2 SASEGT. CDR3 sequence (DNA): TGTGCCAGCACGTCCGGGACAGGGGGCACCGGGGAGCTGTTTTTT. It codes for CASTSGTGGTGELFF.

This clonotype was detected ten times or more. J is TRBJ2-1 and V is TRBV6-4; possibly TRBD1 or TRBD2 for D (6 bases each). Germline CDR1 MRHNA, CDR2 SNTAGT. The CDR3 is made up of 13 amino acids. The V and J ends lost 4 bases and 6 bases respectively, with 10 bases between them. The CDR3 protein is CASSGGAVNEQFF. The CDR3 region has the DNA TGTGCCAGCAGTGGGGGGGCCGTCAATGAGCAGTTCTTC.

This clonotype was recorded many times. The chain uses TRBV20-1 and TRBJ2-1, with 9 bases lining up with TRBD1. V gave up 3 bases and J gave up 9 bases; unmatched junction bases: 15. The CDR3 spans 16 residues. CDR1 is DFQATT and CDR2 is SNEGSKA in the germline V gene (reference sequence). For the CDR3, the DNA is TGCAGTGCTAGCGTTGGGGACAGGGACCGTACAATTGAGCAGTTCTTC. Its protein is CSASVGDRDRTIEQFF.

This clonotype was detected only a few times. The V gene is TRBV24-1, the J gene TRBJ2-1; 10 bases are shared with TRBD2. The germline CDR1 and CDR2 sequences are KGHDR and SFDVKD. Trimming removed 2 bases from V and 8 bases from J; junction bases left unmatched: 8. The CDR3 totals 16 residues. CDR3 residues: CATSDYSSGSGYEQFF. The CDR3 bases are TGTGCCACCAGTGATTACTCTAGCGGGAGTGGATATGAGCAGTTCTTC.

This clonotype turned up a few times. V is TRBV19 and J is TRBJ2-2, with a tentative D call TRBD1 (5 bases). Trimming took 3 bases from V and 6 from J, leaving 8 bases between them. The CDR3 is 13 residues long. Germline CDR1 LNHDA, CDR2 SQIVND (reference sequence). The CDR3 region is CASSMDNPGELFF. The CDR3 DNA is TGTGCCAGTAGTATGGACAACCCCGGGGAGCTGTTTTTT.

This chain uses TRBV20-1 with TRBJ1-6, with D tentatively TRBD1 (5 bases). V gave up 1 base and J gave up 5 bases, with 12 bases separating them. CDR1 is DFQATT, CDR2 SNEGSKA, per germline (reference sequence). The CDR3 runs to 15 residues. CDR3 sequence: CSARGKGRNNSPLHF. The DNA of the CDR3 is TGCAGTGCTAGAGGCAAGGGACGGAATAATTCACCCCTCCACTTT.

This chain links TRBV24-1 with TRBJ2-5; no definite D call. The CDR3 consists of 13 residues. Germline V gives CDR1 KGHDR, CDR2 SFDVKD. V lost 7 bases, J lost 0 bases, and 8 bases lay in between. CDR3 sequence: CATRDEYQETQYF. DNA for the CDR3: TGTGCCACCAGAGACGAGTACCAAGAGACCCAGTACTTC.

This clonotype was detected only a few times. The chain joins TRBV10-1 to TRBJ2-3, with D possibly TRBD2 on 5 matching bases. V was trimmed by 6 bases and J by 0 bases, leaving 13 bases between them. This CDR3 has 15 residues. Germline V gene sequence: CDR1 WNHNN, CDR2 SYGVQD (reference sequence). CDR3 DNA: TGCGCCAGCAGCCCAACTAGTGATAGCACAGATACGCAGTATTTT. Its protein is CASSPTSDSTDTQYF.

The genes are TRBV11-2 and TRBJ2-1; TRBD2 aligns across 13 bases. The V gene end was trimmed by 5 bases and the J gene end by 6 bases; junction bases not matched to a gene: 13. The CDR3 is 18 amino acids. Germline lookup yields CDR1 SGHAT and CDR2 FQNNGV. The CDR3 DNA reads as TGTGCCAGCAGCCCGGGACTAGCGGGGTCCCGACTGGGCAATGAGCAGTTCTTC. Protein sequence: CASSPGLAGSRLGNEQFF.

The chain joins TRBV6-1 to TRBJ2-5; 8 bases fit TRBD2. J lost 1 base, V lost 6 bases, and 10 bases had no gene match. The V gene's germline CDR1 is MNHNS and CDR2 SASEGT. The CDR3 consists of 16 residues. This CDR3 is CASRGLAPFLQETQYF. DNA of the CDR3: TGTGCCAGCAGAGGACTAGCCCCTTTTCTCCAAGAGACCCAGTACTTC.

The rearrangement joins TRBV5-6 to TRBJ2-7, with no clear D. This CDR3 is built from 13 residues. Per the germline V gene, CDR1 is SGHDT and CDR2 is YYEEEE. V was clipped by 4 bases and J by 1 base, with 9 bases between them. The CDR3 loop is CASSPSWSYEQYV. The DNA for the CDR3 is TGTGCCAGCAGCCCCTCGTGGTCCTACGAGCAGTACGTC.

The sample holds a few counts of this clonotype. The CDR3 DNA reads TGTGCCAGCAGCTTGACTAGCGGGGGCGGGAAGACCCAGTACTTC. The encoded protein is CASSLTSGGGKTQYF. This chain uses TRBV7-9 with TRBJ2-5; 12 bases align to TRBD2. CDR3 length equals 15 residues. V lost 3 bases to trimming and J lost 6 bases; unmatched junction nucleotides: 5. Germline CDR1 reads SEHNR; CDR2 reads FQNEAQ (reference sequence).

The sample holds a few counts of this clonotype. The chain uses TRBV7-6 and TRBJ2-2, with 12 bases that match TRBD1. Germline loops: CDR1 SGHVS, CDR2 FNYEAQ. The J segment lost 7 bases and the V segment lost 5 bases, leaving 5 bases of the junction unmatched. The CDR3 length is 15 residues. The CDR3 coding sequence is TGTGCCAGCAGCCCGGGACAGGGGGCCTTCGGGGAGCTGTTTTTT. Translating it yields CASSPGQGAFGELFF.

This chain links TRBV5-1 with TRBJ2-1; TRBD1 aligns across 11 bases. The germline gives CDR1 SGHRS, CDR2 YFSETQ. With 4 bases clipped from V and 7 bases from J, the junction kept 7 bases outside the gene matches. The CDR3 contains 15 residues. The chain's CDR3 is CASSHWTGGSNEQFF. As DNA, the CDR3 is TGCGCCAGCAGCCACTGGACAGGGGGCTCGAATGAGCAGTTCTTC.

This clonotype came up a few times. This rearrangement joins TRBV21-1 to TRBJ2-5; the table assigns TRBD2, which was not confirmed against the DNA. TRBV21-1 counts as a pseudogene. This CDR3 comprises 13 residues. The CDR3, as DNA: TGTGCCAGCAGATCGGGAGGGGCAGAGACCCAGTACTTC. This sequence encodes CASRSGGAETQYF.

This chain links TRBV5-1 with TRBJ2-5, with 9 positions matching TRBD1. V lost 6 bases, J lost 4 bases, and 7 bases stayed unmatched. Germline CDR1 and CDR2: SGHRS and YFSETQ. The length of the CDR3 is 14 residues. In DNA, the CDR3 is TGCGCCAGCACTCGGGACAGGGTTGGAGAGACCCAGTACTTC. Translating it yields CASTRDRVGETQYF.

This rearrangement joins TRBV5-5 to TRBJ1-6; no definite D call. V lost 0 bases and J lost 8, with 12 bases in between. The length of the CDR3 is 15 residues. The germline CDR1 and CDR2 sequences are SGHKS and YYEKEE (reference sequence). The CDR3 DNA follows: TGTGCCAGCAGCTTGGAAGGGAGGAGGGATTCACCCCTCCACTTT. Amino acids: CASSLEGRRDSPLHF.

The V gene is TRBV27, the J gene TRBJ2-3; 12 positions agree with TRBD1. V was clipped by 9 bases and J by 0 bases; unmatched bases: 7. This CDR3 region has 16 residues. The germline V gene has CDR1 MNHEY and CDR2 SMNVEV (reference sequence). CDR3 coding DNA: TGTGCCAGTAGGGGGACAGGGGGCTTTAGCACAGATACGCAGTATTTT. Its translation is CASRGTGGFSTDTQYF.

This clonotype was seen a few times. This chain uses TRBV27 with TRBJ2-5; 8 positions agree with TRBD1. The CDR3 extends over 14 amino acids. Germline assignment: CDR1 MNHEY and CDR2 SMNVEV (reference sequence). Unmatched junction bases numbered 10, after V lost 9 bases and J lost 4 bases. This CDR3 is CARGRQGSGETQYF. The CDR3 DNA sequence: TGTGCCAGAGGGAGACAGGGGTCGGGAGAGACCCAGTACTTC.

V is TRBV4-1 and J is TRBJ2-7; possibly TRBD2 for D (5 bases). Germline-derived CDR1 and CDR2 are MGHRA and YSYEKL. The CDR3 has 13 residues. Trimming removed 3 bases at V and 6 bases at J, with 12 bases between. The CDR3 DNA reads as TGCGCCAGCAGCCAGACAACTAGTTCCGAGCAGTACGTC. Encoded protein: CASSQTTSSEQYV.

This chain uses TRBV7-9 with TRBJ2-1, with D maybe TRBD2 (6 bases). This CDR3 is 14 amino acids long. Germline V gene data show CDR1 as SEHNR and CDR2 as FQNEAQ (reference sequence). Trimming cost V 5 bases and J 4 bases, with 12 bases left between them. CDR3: CASSVSGAYNEQFF. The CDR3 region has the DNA TGTGCCAGCAGCGTTAGCGGTGCTTACAATGAGCAGTTCTTC.

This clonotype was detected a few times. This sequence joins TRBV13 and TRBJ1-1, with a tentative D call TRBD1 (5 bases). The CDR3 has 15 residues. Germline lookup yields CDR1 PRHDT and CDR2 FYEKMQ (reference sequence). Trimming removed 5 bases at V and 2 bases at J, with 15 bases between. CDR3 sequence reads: CASSVRQLLNTEAFF. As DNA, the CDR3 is TGTGCCAGCAGCGTCAGACAGCTCCTAAACACTGAAGCTTTCTTT.